This T cell receptor beta chain was identified in a study of beta chain features in type 1 diabetes. The table lists this clone with a few counts. What it binds is unknown. CDR3 length: 14 residues. With 6 bases removed from V and 1 base from J, the gap between germline ends came to 12 bases. Looked up from germline, CDR1 is MGHDK and CDR2 is SYGVNS. Expressed TCRB transcripts were sequenced because the entire RNA isolate underwent reverse transcription. Using immunoSEQ multiplex PCR, the repertoire was profiled, and TCRdb retains in-frame clones only, with some absent. The data contain about 620,000 clones, 15% to 19% of them singletons. Findings of the study overall: It was among patients, rather than healthy donors, that naive, central memory and Treg TCRB repertoires appeared more similar.

Sequencing was performed on naive CD4+ T cells from blood. The receptor comes from a man between 18 and 29 years old in good health. V usage is TRBV25-1 and J usage is TRBJ1-1; the D is unclear. CDR3 coding DNA: TGTGCCAGCAGCGGTGCGCCAGAGAACACTGAAGCTTTCTTT. As protein: CASSGAPENTEAFF.